Here is one T cell receptor (beta chain) with its context. This entry comes from a study of cytomegalovirus exposure and HLA in healthy donors. PCR used 60 Vbeta primers and 13 Jbeta primers. Libraries were prepared by immunoSEQ multiplex PCR; TCRdb keeps only in-frame clonotypes and omits some of them. The sample lists fewer than 200,000 clones; approximately 85% were seen once. The CDR3 totals 15 residues. After removal of 6 bases from V and 10 bases from J, the junction contained 12 bases not matched to a gene. In germline, CDR1 is MNHEY, CDR2 SVGAGI. Material: PBMCs. The receptor comes from a man under 40 in good health and CMV-seropositive. The chain employs TRBV6-5 and TRBJ2-1, with TRBD2 matching 10 bases. CDR3 coding DNA: TGTGCCAGCAGACGTACCGCAGCGGGAGGGAGCGAGCAGTTCTTC. Translated, it gives CASRRTAAGGSEQFF.